The rows below give T cell receptor beta chains drawn from one sample of a study of blood T cell repertoires in COVID-19. TCRdb's table, derived via immunoSEQ multiplex PCR, lists solely in-frame clones and lacks some. The sample lists around 250,000 clones; roughly 90% were seen once. Sequenced sample: peripheral blood. These receptors originate from a human donor in a cohort sampled during active COVID-19. Both conserved end residues are part of each CDR3. A D gene is named only where the DNA matches it firmly. Size values are once, few and many counts, or a class for expanded clones, and some rows have none.

CDR3,DNA,size,J,D,V
CASSLGSGKGYEQYF,TGTGCCAGCAGCTTAGGATCCGGGAAGGGATACGAGCAGTACTTC,-,TRBJ2-7,-,TRBV7-9
CARSLTGCSPLHF,TGTGCCAGAAGCTTGACGGGATGTTCACCCCTCCACTTT,-,TRBJ1-6,-,TRBV5-3
CASSLNRVETQYF,TGTGCCAGCAGTTTGAACAGGGTGGAGACCCAGTACTTC,-,TRBJ2-5,-,TRBV6-2/TRBV6-3
CASSYSIQSYGYTF,TGTGCCAGCAGTTACTCGATACAGAGTTATGGCTACACCTTC,-,TRBJ1-2,-,TRBV6-2/TRBV6-3
CASSMGGPGETQYF,TGCGCCAGCAGCATGGGGGGGCCGGGAGAGACCCAGTACTTC,-,TRBJ2-5,-,TRBV5-1
CASSPHRGRTHYEQYF,TGCGCCAGCAGCCCCCACAGGGGCCGCACGCACTACGAGCAGTACTTC,-,TRBJ2-7,TRBD1,TRBV5-1
CASSSQNYGYTF,TGTGCCAGTAGTAGTCAGAACTATGGCTACACCTTC,-,TRBJ1-2,-,TRBV19
CASSVAGPNTEAFF,TGTGCCAGCAGCGTGGCGGGACCGAACACTGAAGCTTTCTTT,-,TRBJ1-1,-,TRBV9
CASSPTQGANQPQHF,TGCGCCAGCAGCCCGACCCAGGGGGCTAATCAGCCCCAGCATTTT,-,TRBJ1-5,TRBD1,TRBV5-1
CATSEGEADTQYF,TGTGCCACCAGTGAAGGGGAGGCAGATACGCAGTATTTT,-,TRBJ2-3,-,TRBV24-1
CASSPSWGGATNYGYTF,TGTGCCAGCAGCCCTTCCTGGGGGGGCGCTACTAACTATGGCTACACCTTC,-,TRBJ1-2,-,TRBV11-2
CASSTPSGRVQYEQYF,TGTGCCAGCAGTACCCCTAGCGGGAGGGTTCAGTACGAGCAGTACTTC,-,TRBJ2-7,TRBD2,TRBV2
CASSSQGAYGYTF,TGTGCCAGCAGTTCCCAGGGGGCGTATGGCTACACCTTC,once,TRBJ1-2,TRBD1,TRBV28
CAWSQDWYGYTF,TGTGCCTGGAGCCAAGACTGGTATGGCTACACCTTC,-,TRBJ1-2,-,TRBV30
CATQGEETQYF,TGTGCCACACAGGGTGAAGAGACCCAGTACTTC,-,TRBJ2-5,-,TRBV2
CASSHLLSGQGDEKLFF,TGTGCCAGCAGCCACCTACTTTCCGGGCAGGGGGATGAAAAACTGTTTTTT,-,TRBJ1-4,TRBD1,TRBV4-2